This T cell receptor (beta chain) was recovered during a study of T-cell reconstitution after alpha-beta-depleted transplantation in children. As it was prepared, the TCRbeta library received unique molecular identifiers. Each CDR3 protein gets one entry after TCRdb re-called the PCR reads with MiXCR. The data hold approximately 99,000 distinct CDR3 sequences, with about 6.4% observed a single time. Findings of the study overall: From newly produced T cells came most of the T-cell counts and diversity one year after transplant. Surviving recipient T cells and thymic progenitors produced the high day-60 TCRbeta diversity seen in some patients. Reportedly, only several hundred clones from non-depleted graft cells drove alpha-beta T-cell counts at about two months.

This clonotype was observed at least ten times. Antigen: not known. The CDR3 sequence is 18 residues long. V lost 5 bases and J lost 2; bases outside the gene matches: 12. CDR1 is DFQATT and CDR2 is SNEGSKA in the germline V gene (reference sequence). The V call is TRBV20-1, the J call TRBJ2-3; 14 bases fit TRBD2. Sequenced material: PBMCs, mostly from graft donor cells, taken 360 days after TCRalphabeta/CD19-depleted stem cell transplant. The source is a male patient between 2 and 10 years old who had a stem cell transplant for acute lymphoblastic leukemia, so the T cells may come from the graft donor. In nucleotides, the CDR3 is TGCAGTGCTGATCTTGGACTAGCGGGGGGCCTAATCACAGATACGCAGTATTTT. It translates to CSADLGLAGGLITDTQYF.